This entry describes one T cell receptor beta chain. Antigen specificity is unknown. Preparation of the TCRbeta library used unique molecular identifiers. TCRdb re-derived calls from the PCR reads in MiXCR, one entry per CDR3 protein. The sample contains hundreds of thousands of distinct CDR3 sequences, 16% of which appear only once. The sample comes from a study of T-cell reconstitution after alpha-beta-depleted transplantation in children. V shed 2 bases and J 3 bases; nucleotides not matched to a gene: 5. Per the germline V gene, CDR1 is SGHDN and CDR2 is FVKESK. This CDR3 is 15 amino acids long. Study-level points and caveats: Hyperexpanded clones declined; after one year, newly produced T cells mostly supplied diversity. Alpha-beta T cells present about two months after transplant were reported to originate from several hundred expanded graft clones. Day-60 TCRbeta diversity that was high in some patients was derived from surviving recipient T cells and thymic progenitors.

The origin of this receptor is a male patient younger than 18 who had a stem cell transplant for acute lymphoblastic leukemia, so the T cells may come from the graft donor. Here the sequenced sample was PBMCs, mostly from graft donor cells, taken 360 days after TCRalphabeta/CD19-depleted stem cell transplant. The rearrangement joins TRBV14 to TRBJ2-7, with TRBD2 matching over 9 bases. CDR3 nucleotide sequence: TGTGCCAGCAGCCAAAAGCTAGCGGGATTCTACGAGCAGTACTTC. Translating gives CASSQKLAGFYEQYF.